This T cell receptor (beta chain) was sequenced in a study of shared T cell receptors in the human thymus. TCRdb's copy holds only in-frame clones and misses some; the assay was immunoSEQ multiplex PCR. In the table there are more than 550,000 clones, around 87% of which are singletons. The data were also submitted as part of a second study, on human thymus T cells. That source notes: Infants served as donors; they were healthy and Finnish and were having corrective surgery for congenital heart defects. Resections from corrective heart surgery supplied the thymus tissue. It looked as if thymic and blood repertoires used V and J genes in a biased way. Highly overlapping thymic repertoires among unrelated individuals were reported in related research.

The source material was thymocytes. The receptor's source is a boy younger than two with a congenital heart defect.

The CDR3 nucleotides are TGTGCCTGGAGTGTAACAGGGAGCACTGAAGCTTTCTTT. It specifies CAWSVTGSTEAFF. The V call is TRBV30, the J call TRBJ1-1, with a tentative D call TRBD1 (6 bases). In germline, CDR1 is GTSNPN, CDR2 SVGIG (reference sequence). V was trimmed by 0 bases and J by 4 bases, leaving 9 bases between them. This CDR3 spans 13 amino acids.